This T cell receptor (beta chain) was obtained from a study of OX40 agonist ivuxolimab in advanced cancers. The data were produced by immunoSEQ multiplex PCR, yet TCRdb's version contains in-frame clones alone and is incomplete. The table includes 80,000 or so clones, 89% detected once. The CDR3 covers 15 residues. Trimming removed 5 bases from V and 5 bases from J, with 18 bases in between. Germline assignment: CDR1 MDHEN and CDR2 SYDVKM. The TCR sequence derives from an adult with an advanced solid tumor such as melanoma, head and neck, liver or kidney cancer. The sequencing here drew on CD4+ or CD8+ T cells sorted from blood, taken in a trial of the OX40 agonist ivuxolimab. The V gene is TRBV28, the J gene TRBJ2-5, with a weak D call TRBD2 (6 bases). The CDR3 sequence: CASSGGLPLRETQYF. The DNA for the CDR3 is TGTGCCAGCAGTGGGGGACTCCCCTTGAGGGAGACCCAGTACTTC. Using reference TRBV28 and TRBJ2-5 for the parts outside the CDR3, the full variable domain is DVKVTQSSRYLVKRTGEKVFLECVQDMDHENMFWYRQDPGLGLRLIYFSYDVKMKEKGDIPEGYSVSREKKERFSLILESASTNQTSMYLCASSGGLPLRETQYFGPGTRLLVL.